This T cell receptor (beta chain) was found in a study of T cell responses to AZD1222 COVID-19 vaccine. Findings of the study overall: No day 14 peak samples; only post-peak repertoires were characterized.

The CDR3 contains 15 residues. V lost 3 bases to trimming and J lost 3 bases; unmatched junction nucleotides: 8. Germline loops: CDR1 MDHEN, CDR2 SYDVKM. A word on this clone: Its antigen remains unidentified.

Sequenced by immunoSEQ multiplex PCR; TCRdb stores in-frame clones only, minus some. The sample lists 120,000 or so clones; 70% to 90% were seen once. The origin of this receptor is an adult who received the AZD1222 COVID-19 vaccine. The gene calls are TRBV28 and TRBJ2-7; 7 bases agree with TRBD1. Sequenced material: peripheral blood, taken 28 days after the second AZD1222 dose. The CDR3 coding sequence is TGTGCCAGCAGTTTGAGGACCGACAGGGTCTACGAGCAGTACTTC. Encoded protein: CASSLRTDRVYEQYF.